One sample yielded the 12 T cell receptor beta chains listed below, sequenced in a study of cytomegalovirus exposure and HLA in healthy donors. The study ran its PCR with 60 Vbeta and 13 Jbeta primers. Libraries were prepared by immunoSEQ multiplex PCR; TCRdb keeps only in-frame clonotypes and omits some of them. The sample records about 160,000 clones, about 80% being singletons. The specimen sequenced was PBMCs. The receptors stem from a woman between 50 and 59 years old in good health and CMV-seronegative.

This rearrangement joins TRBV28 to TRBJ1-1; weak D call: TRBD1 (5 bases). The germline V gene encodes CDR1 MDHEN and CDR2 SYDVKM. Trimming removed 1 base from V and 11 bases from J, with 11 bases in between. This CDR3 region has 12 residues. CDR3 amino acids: CASSLFGQGAFF. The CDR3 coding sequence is TGTGCCAGCAGTTTATTTGGGCAGGGCGCTTTCTTT.

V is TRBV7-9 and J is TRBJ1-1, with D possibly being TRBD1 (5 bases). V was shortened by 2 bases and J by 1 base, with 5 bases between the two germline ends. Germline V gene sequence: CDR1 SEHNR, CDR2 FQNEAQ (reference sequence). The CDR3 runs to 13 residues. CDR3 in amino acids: CASSLRGNTEAFF. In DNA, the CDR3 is TGTGCCAGCAGCTTAAGGGGGAACACTGAAGCTTTCTTT.

The CDR3 DNA is TGTGCCAGCAGTATCCCCAGGAACACTGAAGCTTTCTTT. It specifies CASSIPRNTEAFF. This chain links TRBV28 with TRBJ1-1; no firm D call. Germline values: CDR1 MDHEN, CDR2 SYDVKM. With 5 bases removed from V and 1 base from J, the gap between germline ends came to 8 bases. The CDR3 extends over 13 amino acids.

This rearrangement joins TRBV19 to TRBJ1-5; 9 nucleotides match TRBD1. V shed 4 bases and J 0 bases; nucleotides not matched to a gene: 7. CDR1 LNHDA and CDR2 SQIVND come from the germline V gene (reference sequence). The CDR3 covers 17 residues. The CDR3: CASSTRDRAVSNQPQHF. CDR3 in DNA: TGTGCCAGTAGTACCCGGGACAGGGCCGTTAGCAATCAGCCCCAGCATTTT.

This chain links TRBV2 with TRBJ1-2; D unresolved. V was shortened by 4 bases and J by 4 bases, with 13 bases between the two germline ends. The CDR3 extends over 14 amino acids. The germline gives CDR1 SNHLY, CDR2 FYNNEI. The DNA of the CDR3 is TGTGCCAGCAGTGGATCTGGGCCTTCCTATGGCTACACCTTC. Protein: CASSGSGPSYGYTF.

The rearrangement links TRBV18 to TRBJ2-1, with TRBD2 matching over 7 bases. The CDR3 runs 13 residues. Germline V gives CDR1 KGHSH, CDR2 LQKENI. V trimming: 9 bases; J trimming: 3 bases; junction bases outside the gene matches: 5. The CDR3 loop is CASSPGGYNEQFF. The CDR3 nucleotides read TGTGCCAGTTCCCCGGGAGGCTACAATGAGCAGTTCTTC.

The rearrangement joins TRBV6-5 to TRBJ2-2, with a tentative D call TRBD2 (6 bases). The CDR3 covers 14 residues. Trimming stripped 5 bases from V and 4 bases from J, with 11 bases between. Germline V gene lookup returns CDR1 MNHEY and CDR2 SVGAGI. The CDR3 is CASSPGEVTGELFF. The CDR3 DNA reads TGTGCCAGCAGTCCGGGGGAGGTCACCGGGGAGCTGTTTTTT.

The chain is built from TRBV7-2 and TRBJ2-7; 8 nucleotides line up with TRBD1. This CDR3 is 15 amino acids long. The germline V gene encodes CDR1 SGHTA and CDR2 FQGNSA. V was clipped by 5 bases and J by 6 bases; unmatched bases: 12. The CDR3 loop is CASSPRTGIGSEQYF. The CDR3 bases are TGTGCCAGCAGCCCACGGACAGGGATTGGTTCCGAGCAGTACTTC.

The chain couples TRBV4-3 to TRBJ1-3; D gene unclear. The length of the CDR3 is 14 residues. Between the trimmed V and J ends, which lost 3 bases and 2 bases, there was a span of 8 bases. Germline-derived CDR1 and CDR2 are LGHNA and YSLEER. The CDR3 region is CASSQATTGNTIYF. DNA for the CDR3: TGCGCCAGCAGCCAGGCGACAACTGGAAACACCATATATTTT.

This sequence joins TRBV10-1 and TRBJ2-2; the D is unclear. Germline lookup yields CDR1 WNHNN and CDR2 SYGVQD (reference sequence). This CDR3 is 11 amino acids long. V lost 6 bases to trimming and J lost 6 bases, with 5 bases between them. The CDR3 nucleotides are TGCGCCAGCAGGGGCTCCGGGGAGCTGTTTTTT. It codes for CASRGSGELFF.

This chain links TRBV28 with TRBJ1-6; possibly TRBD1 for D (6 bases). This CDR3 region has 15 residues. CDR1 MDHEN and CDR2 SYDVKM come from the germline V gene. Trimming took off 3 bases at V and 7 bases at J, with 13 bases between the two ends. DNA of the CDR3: TGTGCCAGCAGTTTCACGGGGGGCCTGAATTCACCCCTCCACTTT. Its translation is CASSFTGGLNSPLHF.

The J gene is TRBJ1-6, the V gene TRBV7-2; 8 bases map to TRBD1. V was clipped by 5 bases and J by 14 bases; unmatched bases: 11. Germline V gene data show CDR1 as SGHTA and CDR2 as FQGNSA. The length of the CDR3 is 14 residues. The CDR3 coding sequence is TGTGCCAGCAGCCTGGACAGGGCCGGCGGTGCCCTCCACTTT. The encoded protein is CASSLDRAGGALHF.